The sequence of this T cell receptor beta chain was determined in a study of T cells after yellow fever vaccination. This clonotype has a count of ten or more. TCRdb reprocessed the 5' RACE reads with MiXCR, giving one entry per CDR3 protein. The sample yields some 300,000 distinct CDR3 sequences, roughly 8% seen once. This CDR3 is built from 14 residues. The ends were cut back, 4 bases at V and 0 bases at J, with 7 bases in the middle. Looked up from germline, CDR1 is SEHNR and CDR2 is FQNEAQ (reference sequence). The sequence was obtained from a man between 18 and 35 years old who received the YFV17D yellow fever vaccine. The chain joins TRBV7-9 to TRBJ1-3, with unresolved D. The source was PBMCs, collected about 41 days after the first yellow fever vaccination. The CDR3 spells CASSSNLSGNTIYF. For the CDR3, the DNA is TGTGCCAGCAGCTCAAACCTCTCTGGAAACACCATATATTTT.